Listed below are T cell receptor beta chains from one sample, sequenced in a study of T cell responses to AZD1222 COVID-19 vaccine. Here immunoSEQ multiplex PCR was the method, and the copy in TCRdb shows in-frame clones only, minus some. The data hold about 190,000 clones, with roughly 93% observed a single time. Source: peripheral blood, taken on day 0 of AZD1222 vaccination. Receptors were obtained from an adult in good health. The CDR3 runs from the conserved cysteine through the conserved F or W. A D gene is named only where the DNA matches it firmly. Some rows have no size entry. The others give once, few or many, or a class for an expanded clone.

V	size	length	J	D	CDR3	DNA
TRBV28	NA	13	TRBJ1-1	NA	CASSFVQATEAFF	TGTGCCAGCAGTTTCGTCCAGGCAACTGAAGCTTTCTTT
TRBV9	NA	15	TRBJ1-1	TRBD1	CASSAQGAKYTEAFF	TGTGCCAGCAGCGCCCAGGGGGCAAAGTACACTGAAGCTTTCTTT
TRBV28	once	13	TRBJ1-5	NA	CASSQQAGQPQHF	TGTGCCAGCAGCCAGCAGGCGGGACAGCCCCAGCATTTT
TRBV6-1	NA	14	TRBJ2-7	NA	CASSEVGTYYEQYF	TGTGCCAGCAGTGAAGTCGGCACATACTACGAGCAGTACTTC
TRBV6-1	NA	16	TRBJ2-4	NA	CASSEAKGGAKNIQYF	TGTGCCAGCAGTGAAGCCAAAGGTGGGGCCAAAAACATTCAGTACTTC
TRBV7-2	NA	14	TRBJ2-7	TRBD2	CASSLGTSEYEQYF	TGTGCCAGCAGCTTAGGGACTAGCGAATACGAGCAGTACTTC
TRBV5-8	NA	14	TRBJ2-5	NA	CASSLEENQETQYF	TGTGCCAGCAGCTTGGAAGAGAATCAAGAGACCCAGTACTTC
TRBV7-9	NA	13	TRBJ1-1	NA	CASSLGTDREAFF	TGTGCCAGCAGCTTAGGTACCGATAGAGAAGCTTTCTTT
TRBV7-7	NA	17	TRBJ2-1	TRBD1	CASSPGPTGTATGEQFF	TGTGCTAGCAGCCCAGGACCGACCGGGACAGCCACCGGTGAGCAGTTCTTC
TRBV9	NA	16	TRBJ2-1	NA	CASSPLGRRSGNEQFF	TGTGCCAGCAGCCCTTTGGGACGTCGGTCCGGCAATGAGCAGTTCTTC